Reported below is one T cell receptor (beta chain). Its antigen is currently unknown. The V and J ends lost 6 bases and 5 bases respectively, with 13 bases between them. Per germline, CDR1 SGHTA and CDR2 FQGTGA. There are 13 residues in the CDR3. These data come from a study of Tregs in tolerant kidney transplant recipients. Study outcomes and limitations: No direct test of biological reproducibility was done here. Tregs expanded with activated donor B cells seemed most donor-specific.

The assay was immunoSEQ multiplex PCR, and TCRdb's table has in-frame clones only and misses some. The sample has about 69,000 clones; 70% to 90% are singletons. Thawed PBMCs were FACS-sorted into unstimulated CD4+CD25+CD127- regulatory T cells, CD4+CD25- non-regulatory cells, CD4 and CD8 cells. The input for sequencing was CD4+ T cells from blood, taken before the transplant. The chain employs TRBV7-3 and TRBJ1-1; tentatively, D is TRBD1 (5 bases). The receptor comes from a human donor who received a combined kidney and bone marrow transplant. The DNA of the CDR3 is TGTGCCAGCAGTAAAGGGGTTGGGACTGAAGCTTTCTTT. This translates into CASSKGVGTEAFF.